The 29 T cell receptor beta chains reported below all come from one sample, sequenced in a study of early T cells in non-severe SARS-CoV-2 infection. One entry per CDR3 protein results from TCRdb running MiXCR on the 5' RACE reads. The profile shows tens of thousands of distinct CDR3 sequences, under 13% of them singletons. The sequencing sample was made of whole blood. The origin of the receptors is an adult who was a healthcare worker with PCR-confirmed SARS-CoV-2 infection or an uninfected control (not recorded which).

In its sample, this clonotype was seen a few times. The rearrangement joins TRBV6-6 to TRBJ2-3; 9 nucleotides match TRBD1. CDR1 MNHNY and CDR2 SVGAGI come from the germline V gene (reference sequence). The CDR3 length is 13 residues. The V segment lost 7 bases and the J segment 3 bases; nucleotides outside the gene matches: 2. The CDR3 protein is CASTGQGTDTQYF. The CDR3 bases are TGTGCCAGCACCGGACAGGGGACAGATACGCAGTATTTT.

This clonotype was counted many times. This chain links TRBV20-1 with TRBJ2-3; TRBD2 matches at 7 bases. CDR1 and CDR2 from the germline V gene are DFQATT and SNEGSKA (reference sequence). The trim removed 0 bases at V and 3 bases at J, leaving 6 bases unmatched. This CDR3 spans 15 amino acids. The CDR3 protein is CSAREERGGTDTQYF. The CDR3 DNA reads TGCAGTGCTAGAGAGGAGAGGGGAGGGACAGATACGCAGTATTTT.

This clonotype has a count of ten or more. The J gene is TRBJ2-2, the V gene TRBV28; 10 bases map to TRBD2. The germline V gene has CDR1 MDHEN and CDR2 SYDVKM. This CDR3 region has 15 residues. With V trimmed by 10 bases and J by 3 bases, 8 bases remained unmatched. The DNA for the CDR3 is TGTGCCACCGAATCTAGCGGGAGATACACCGGGGAGCTGTTTTTT. Protein product: CATESSGRYTGELFF.

This chain uses TRBV12-5 with TRBJ2-7, with 8 bases fitting TRBD1. The CDR3 runs to 12 residues. Germline CDR1 is LGHNT and CDR2 is FRNRAP. Unmatched junction bases numbered 5, after V lost 6 bases and J lost 7 bases. As DNA, the CDR3 is TGTGCTAGTGGCTCAGGGGGCGATGAGCAGTACTTC. Protein: CASGSGGDEQYF.

In this sample, this clonotype turned up a few times. The chain uses TRBV6-2 or TRBV6-3 and TRBJ1-1; D might be TRBD1 (5 bases). CDR1 is MNHEY, CDR2 SVGEGT, per germline. V was shortened by 6 bases and J by 2 bases, with 16 bases between the two germline ends. The CDR3 runs 15 residues. Here the CDR3 DNA reads TGTGCCAGCAGCAGCCAGGGAGGCTCCAACACTGAAGCTTTCTTT. Amino acids: CASSSQGGSNTEAFF.

There are many counts of this clonotype. This chain connects TRBV28 to TRBJ2-5, with a possible D match to TRBD1 (5 bases). The V gene lost 6 bases and the J gene lost 3 bases, with 11 bases spanning the gap. CDR1 and CDR2 from the germline V gene are MDHEN and SYDVKM. The CDR3 extends over 13 amino acids. Here the CDR3 reads CASRVRVKETQYF. The CDR3 DNA is TGTGCCAGCAGGGTCAGGGTTAAAGAGACCCAGTACTTC. Using reference TRBV28 and TRBJ2-5 for the parts outside the CDR3, the full variable domain is DVKVTQSSRYLVKRTGEKVFLECVQDMDHENMFWYRQDPGLGLRLIYFSYDVKMKEKGDIPEGYSVSREKKERFSLILESASTNQTSMYLCASRVRVKETQYFGPGTRLLVL.

The chain couples TRBV3-1 to TRBJ2-1; TRBD2 agrees at 12 bases. Germline V gives CDR1 LGHDT, CDR2 YNNKEL (reference sequence). CDR3 length: 14 amino acids. V trimming: 4 bases; J trimming: 8 bases; junction bases outside the gene matches: 3. CDR3: CASSRSSGRDEQFF. DNA for the CDR3: TGTGCCAGCAGCCGGTCTAGCGGGAGGGATGAGCAGTTCTTC.

This clonotype was seen only a few times. The chain recombines TRBV7-8 with TRBJ2-1; D might be TRBD2 (5 bases). The CDR3 has 13 amino acids. Trimming left V 1 base short and J 9 bases short, with 10 bases between. CDR1 is SGHVS, CDR2 FQNEAQ, per germline. In nucleotides, the CDR3 is TGTGCCAGCAGCTTAGTTTTAGCGTCTGAGCAGTTCTTC. Amino acids: CASSLVLASEQFF.

The chain carries TRBV10-3 and TRBJ2-5; D not resolved. The CDR3 length is 14 residues. Trimming shortened V by 0 bases and J by 2 bases, and 7 bases separated the two germline ends. Germline CDR1 ENHRY, CDR2 SYGVKD. The CDR3 nucleotides are TGTGCCATCAGTGAGTCAAAGAAACAAGAGACCCAGTACTTC. It is translated as CAISESKKQETQYF.

The chain uses TRBV6-2 or TRBV6-3 and TRBJ2-1; 12 bases agree with TRBD2. V shed 10 bases, J shed 3 bases, and the junction held 4 bases outside the gene matches. Germline V CDR1 and CDR2: MNHEY, SVGEGT. The CDR3 is 14 residues long. CDR3 loop: CATTLAGGYNEQFF. In nucleotides, the CDR3 is TGTGCCACCACACTAGCGGGAGGCTACAATGAGCAGTTCTTC.

This clonotype has at least ten counts. The gene calls are TRBV10-3 and TRBJ2-7, with unresolved D. The CDR3 loop spans 15 amino acids. V lost 4 bases and J 3 bases, leaving 16 bases between the germline ends. Germline V CDR1 and CDR2: ENHRY, SYGVKD. As DNA, the CDR3 is TGTGCCATCAGTGGACACCGCGACGTAAACTACGAGCAGTACTTC. Its translation: CAISGHRDVNYEQYF.

V and J are TRBV7-9 and TRBJ2-5; 8 bases fit TRBD2. V dropped 5 bases and J dropped 3; count of bases not matched to a gene: 2. CDR3 length: 13 residues. Germline V gene sequence: CDR1 SEHNR, CDR2 FQNEAQ (reference sequence). Here the CDR3 DNA reads TGTGCCAGCAGCATACTAGCGGAAGAGACCCAGTACTTC. This gives the protein CASSILAEETQYF.

The V and J genes are TRBV9 and TRBJ1-1; D may be TRBD1 (5 bases). CDR3 length: 14 residues. Germline-derived CDR1 and CDR2 are SGDLS and YYNGEE. The V and J ends lost 0 bases and 5 bases respectively, with 11 bases between them. The CDR3 spells CASSVDPGLTEAFF. CDR3 coding DNA: TGTGCCAGCAGCGTAGATCCGGGGCTGACTGAAGCTTTCTTT.

This clonotype was picked up a small number of times. The CDR3 protein is CASSLGDGTEQYF. The CDR3 region has the DNA TGTGCCAGCAGCTTAGGTGATGGGACCGAGCAGTACTTC. The chain has TRBV11-3 and TRBJ2-7; TRBD1 or TRBD2 may be the D gene (5 bases each). The CDR3 covers 13 residues. Trimming removed 1 base from V and 6 bases from J, with 10 bases in between. The germline V gene encodes CDR1 SGHNT and CDR2 YENEEA.

V and J are TRBV6-1 and TRBJ2-2; D is perhaps TRBD2 (6 bases). Germline V gene sequence: CDR1 MNHNS, CDR2 SASEGT. The V gene lost 3 bases and the J gene lost 1 base, with 15 bases spanning the gap. There are 17 residues in the CDR3. Here the CDR3 reads CASSEGKWGVNTGELFF. The CDR3 region has the DNA TGTGCCAGCAGTGAGGGAAAATGGGGGGTGAACACCGGGGAGCTGTTTTTT.

CDR3 protein: CAGGTSGFREQYF. In nucleotides, the CDR3 is TGTGCCGGGGGGACTAGCGGTTTTCGAGAGCAGTACTTC. The chain employs TRBV7-9 and TRBJ2-7; 11 bases agree with TRBD2. This CDR3 is 13 amino acids long. Germline V CDR1 and CDR2: SEHNR, FQNEAQ (reference sequence). V shed 11 bases and J 7 bases; nucleotides not matched to a gene: 10.

The chain carries TRBV28 and TRBJ2-1; 8 nucleotides align to TRBD2. The CDR3 consists of 16 residues. Germline V CDR1 and CDR2: MDHEN, SYDVKM. With V trimmed by 6 bases and J by 5 bases, 12 bases remained unmatched. CDR3 sequence reads: CASSLLTGGPDNEQFF. The DNA for the CDR3 is TGTGCCAGCAGCCTCTTGACGGGAGGGCCGGACAATGAGCAGTTCTTC.

V usage is TRBV16 and J usage is TRBJ1-1; possible D gene TRBD1, 5 bases. Germline assignment: CDR1 KGHSY and CDR2 FQNENV. CDR3 length: 15 amino acids. The V end was cut by 1 base, the J end by 6 bases, with 15 bases between. The CDR3, as DNA: TGTGCCAGCAGCCAATTTGGAGGGGAGCGGGCTGAAGCTTTCTTT. Encoded protein: CASSQFGGERAEAFF.

The chain uses TRBV6-5 and TRBJ1-3; D ambiguous. The CDR3 has 16 residues. The germline V gene has CDR1 MNHEY and CDR2 SVGAGI. Trimming pared 2 bases from V and 0 bases from J, leaving 11 bases between. CDR3 sequence: CASSYLPGSSGNTIYF. The CDR3 DNA reads as TGTGCCAGCAGTTACCTTCCGGGGAGCTCTGGAAACACCATATATTTT.

The V gene is TRBV7-8, the J gene TRBJ2-5; 7 positions match TRBD1. Germline V gene lookup returns CDR1 SGHVS and CDR2 FQNEAQ. The CDR3 contains 15 residues. J gave up 5 bases and V 4 bases, and 10 bases lay outside the gene matches. Written as DNA, the CDR3 is TGTGCCAGCAGCTCGCACACAGGGGTTGACGAGACCCAGTACTTC. Translation gives CASSSHTGVDETQYF.

This clonotype was recorded many times. The chain links TRBV10-3 to TRBJ1-2; 9 bases are shared with TRBD1. Germline loops: CDR1 ENHRY, CDR2 SYGVKD. Losses at the gene ends were 10 bases for V and 8 bases for J; bases not matched to a gene: 17. This CDR3 has 15 amino acids. DNA of the CDR3: TGTGCCACGCTGGTGGACCGGGACAGGGTCGTGGGCTACACCTTC. It translates to CATLVDRDRVVGYTF.

The chain couples TRBV7-9 to TRBJ2-3, with D perhaps matching TRBD1 or TRBD2 (5 bases each). This CDR3 is built from 14 residues. V gave up 8 bases and J gave up 2 bases, with 14 bases separating them. Per germline, CDR1 SEHNR and CDR2 FQNEAQ (reference sequence). Here the CDR3 DNA reads TGTGCCAGCGTTCTGGGGGAGCCCACAGATACGCAGTATTTT. Its translation is CASVLGEPTDTQYF.

The sample holds a few counts of this clonotype. This sequence joins TRBV9 and TRBJ2-2; maybe TRBD1 (5 bases). The germline V gene has CDR1 SGDLS and CDR2 YYNGEE. The CDR3 is made up of 16 amino acids. V lost 6 bases to trimming and J lost 0 bases, with 15 bases between them. The CDR3 region has the DNA TGTGCCAGCAACGTTGGGGCGGCACCGAACACCGGGGAGCTGTTTTTT. This translates into CASNVGAAPNTGELFF.

The chain uses TRBV5-1 and TRBJ1-3; D gene ambiguous. CDR1 SGHRS and CDR2 YFSETQ come from the germline V gene. V was clipped by 3 bases and J by 4 bases, with 11 bases between them. The CDR3 runs to 14 residues. CDR3 region: CASSSPERGNTIYF. The CDR3 DNA sequence: TGCGCCAGCAGCTCCCCAGAGAGAGGAAACACCATATATTTT.

In this sample, this clonotype turned up many times. The rearrangement joins TRBV21-1 to TRBJ2-1; TRBD2, as called in the table, went unchecked against the DNA. TRBV21-1 counts as a pseudogene. This CDR3 comprises 18 residues. CDR3 loop: CASSKFPNRREVYNEQFF. CDR3 coding DNA: TGTGCCAGCAGCAAGTTTCCCAATCGGCGGGAGGTCTACAATGAGCAGTTCTTC.

This clonotype was observed a few times. This rearrangement joins TRBV21-1 to TRBJ1-5; TRBD1 was called by the table and not checked on the DNA. TRBV21-1 is a pseudogene. The CDR3 contains 18 residues. CDR3 nucleotides: TGTGCCAGCAGCAAATCCCAAGGGGGACAGGGGGCGAATCAGCCCCAGCATTTT. Its protein product is CASSKSQGGQGANQPQHF.

This clonotype was counted ten times or more. The V call is TRBV30, the J call TRBJ1-3; possibly TRBD1 for D (6 bases). Germline V lookup: CDR1 GTSNPN, CDR2 SVGIG (reference sequence). Trimming took 0 bases from V and 5 from J, leaving 14 bases between them. This CDR3 is built from 15 residues. This CDR3 reads CAWSVLPGARNTIYF. The CDR3 DNA reads as TGTGCCTGGAGTGTACTCCCGGGGGCAAGAAACACCATATATTTT.

This clonotype occurred a few times. V gene TRBV11-1 combines with J gene TRBJ2-2; a possible D gene is TRBD1 (5 bases). Trimming left V 0 bases short and J 6 bases short, with 11 bases between. The CDR3 extends over 15 amino acids. The germline V gene has CDR1 SGHAT and CDR2 FQDESV (reference sequence). The CDR3 loop reads CASSLASREAGELFF. CDR3 coding DNA: TGTGCCAGCAGCTTAGCGTCCAGGGAAGCCGGGGAGCTGTTTTTT.

The table lists this clonotype with many counts. This chain connects TRBV6-5 to TRBJ1-1, with D uncertain. CDR1 MNHEY and CDR2 SVGAGI come from the germline V gene. The length of the CDR3 is 13 residues. Deletions cut 5 bases from V and 8 bases from J, with 15 bases between. DNA of the CDR3: TGTGCCAGCAGTGAACTTAAATCCGGAGAAGCTTTCTTT. It codes for CASSELKSGEAFF.